This paragraph reports one T cell receptor (beta chain). The data derive from a study of blood T cell repertoires in COVID-19. Whole-study context: Samples taken during acute and convalescent COVID-19 were collected in the United States, Italy and Spain. T cells, B-cell-depleted T cells, or PBMCs supplied cDNA or gDNA.

Source study methods: Estimates of nucleated cell counts were drawn from the amplification of reference gene primers. Sequencing used immunoSEQ multiplex PCR; TCRdb keeps in-frame clones, though not all of them. V and J calls and clone size are given by that table; D and trimming were obtained from the DNA. The sample includes approximately 52,000 clones, about nine tenths of them seen just once. The CDR3 covers 15 residues. V was cut by 4 bases and J by 2 bases, with 12 bases left in between. The germline CDR1 and CDR2 sequences are MNHNY and SVGAGI (reference sequence). The J gene is TRBJ1-5, the V gene TRBV6-6; D is unclear. Sequenced material: peripheral blood. The source of this sequence is a human donor with active COVID-19. The donor label of this sample is uncertain. CDR3 coding DNA: TGTGCCAGCAGTTCCTACATGGGCCGCAATCAGCCCCAGCATTTT. It yields the protein CASSSYMGRNQPQHF.